The 2 T cell receptor beta chains presented below share a single source sample, sequenced in a study of blood T cell repertoires in COVID-19. Sequencing was performed with immunoSEQ multiplex PCR; in TCRdb, only in-frame clones are kept and a portion is missing. The sample contains hundreds of thousands of clones, around 91% of which appear only once. The sample taken for sequencing was PBMCs or T cells enriched from blood (not recorded which). These receptors all come from a man aged 25 to 40 who had recovered from COVID-19.

This chain links TRBV2 with TRBJ2-7; D not certain. Germline assignment: CDR1 SNHLY and CDR2 FYNNEI. Trimming took 6 bases from V and 0 from J, leaving 6 bases between them. The CDR3 totals 12 residues. The CDR3 DNA follows: TGTGCCAGCAGGCGGAGCTCCTACGAGCAGTACTTC. Its protein is CASRRSSYEQYF.

Note on this clone: Other DNA sequences in the same sample also yield this CDR3. The rearrangement links TRBV19 to TRBJ2-7; TRBD1 might be the D (5 bases). Trimming removed 9 bases from V and 5 bases from J, with 17 bases in between. The germline gives CDR1 LNHDA, CDR2 SQIVND (reference sequence). CDR3 length: 13 residues. CDR3 DNA: TGTGCCAGCCGATCCTCAGGGTCTCACGAGCAGTACTTC. This codes for CASRSSGSHEQYF.